A selection of T cell receptor beta chains follows, all from one sample in a study of T-cell memory formation after mild COVID-19. A single record per CDR3 protein comes from TCRdb applying MiXCR to the 5' RACE reads. The sample holds hundreds of thousands of distinct CDR3 sequences, more than 20% seen once. The sample was PBMCs or a T cell subset sorted from them (not recorded which). The receptors shown here come from an adult woman who had mild COVID-19 (a few samples of this study predate the infection). Cell type and time point are not known. The CDR3 runs from the conserved cysteine through the conserved F or W. D genes are given only for firm matches. Not every row has a clone size; where given, it reads once, few, many or a size class.

TRBV7-2	TRBJ2-7	.	few	CASSPGIGVAYEQYF	TGTGCCAGCAGCCCCGGTATTGGAGTCGCCTACGAGCAGTACTTC
TRBV4-2	TRBJ2-7	.	.	CASSQVTAMSSYEQYF	TGTGCCAGCAGCCAAGTCACAGCCATGAGCTCCTACGAGCAGTACTTC
TRBV11-2	TRBJ2-1	.	.	CASSPPVTNLKQFF	TGTGCCAGCAGTCCCCCGGTGACGAATCTAAAGCAGTTCTTC
TRBV18	TRBJ2-7	TRBD2	.	CASSKGTTYEQYF	TGTGCCAGCTCGAAAGGGACTACCTACGAGCAGTACTTC
TRBV12-3/TRBV12-4	TRBJ1-2	.	.	CASSTQTANYGYTF	TGTGCCAGCAGTACTCAGACAGCGAACTATGGCTACACCTTC
TRBV20-1	TRBJ2-1	.	few	CSVARGYNEQFF	TGCAGTGTGGCTCGGGGGTACAATGAGCAGTTCTTC
TRBV7-9	TRBJ2-7	.	many	CASSRTGSYEQYF	TGTGCCAGCAGCAGAACAGGATCCTACGAGCAGTACTTC
TRBV10-3	TRBJ2-1	.	.	CAISARTAGHNEQFF	TGTGCCATCAGTGCTAGGACAGCAGGACACAATGAGCAGTTCTTC
TRBV24-1	TRBJ2-2	TRBD2	.	CATSDFPRTSSNTGELFF	TGTGCCACCAGTGATTTTCCCAGGACTAGTTCGAACACCGGGGAGCTGTTTTTT
TRBV29-1	TRBJ1-2	.	.	CSVESQGYGYTF	TGCAGCGTTGAGAGCCAGGGCTATGGCTACACCTTC
TRBV7-9	TRBJ1-5	.	.	CASSFEGGGNQPQHF	TGTGCCAGCAGCTTCGAAGGGGGAGGCAATCAGCCCCAGCATTTT
TRBV11-2	TRBJ2-7	TRBD1	few	CASSFGTANYEQYF	TGTGCCAGCAGCTTCGGGACAGCGAACTACGAGCAGTACTTC
TRBV6-1	TRBJ1-5	.	.	CASGVRGANQPQHF	TGTGCCAGCGGCGTAAGGGGGGCCAATCAGCCCCAGCATTTT
TRBV20-1	TRBJ2-1	TRBD2	.	CSASRSSGYNEQFF	TGCAGTGCTAGTCGGTCTAGCGGTTACAATGAGCAGTTCTTC
TRBV12-3/TRBV12-4	TRBJ1-1	TRBD1	.	CASSSGQGAFF	TGTGCCAGCAGTTCGGGACAGGGAGCTTTCTTT
TRBV20-1	TRBJ2-7	.	many	CSAREPDNSYEQYF	TGCAGTGCTAGAGAACCCGACAACTCCTACGAGCAGTACTTC
TRBV12-3/TRBV12-4	TRBJ2-1	TRBD2	.	CASSVASGIYNEQFF	TGTGCCAGCAGTGTGGCTAGCGGGATCTACAATGAGCAGTTCTTC
TRBV27	TRBJ1-5	TRBD1	few	CVSRIDRGGNQPQHF	TGTGTCAGCAGGATAGACAGGGGAGGCAATCAGCCCCAGCATTTT
TRBV4-1	TRBJ1-4	.	.	CASSPIVPDKLFF	TGCGCCAGCAGCCCCATTGTCCCCGACAAGCTGTTTTTT
TRBV7-3	TRBJ2-1	TRBD2	.	CASSWTSGAASSYNEQFF	TGTGCCAGCAGTTGGACTAGCGGGGCCGCGAGCTCCTACAATGAGCAGTTCTTC
TRBV10-3	TRBJ2-2	TRBD1	.	CAIREQGGPGELFF	TGTGCCATCAGGGAACAGGGGGGTCCCGGGGAGCTGTTTTTT
TRBV7-6	TRBJ2-1	.	few	CASSSGLFWNEQFF	TGTGCCAGCAGCTCCGGCCTGTTTTGGAATGAGCAGTTCTTC
TRBV7-2	TRBJ2-7	.	few	CASSLNPGRYEQYF	TGTGCCAGCAGCTTAAATCCAGGGAGGTACGAGCAGTACTTC
TRBV7-3	TRBJ2-6	TRBD2	few	CASSLWASGTPSGANVLTF	TGTGCCAGCAGCTTATGGGCTAGCGGAACCCCCTCTGGGGCCAACGTCCTGACTTTC
TRBV12-3/TRBV12-4	TRBJ2-7	.	few	CASSFGSMGGYEQYF	TGTGCCAGCAGTTTTGGGTCCATGGGCGGGTACGAGCAGTACTTC
TRBV6-2/TRBV6-3	TRBJ1-5	TRBD1	.	CASSLLSDRGSQPQHF	TGTGCCAGCAGTCTCCTTTCGGACAGGGGTTCTCAGCCCCAGCATTTT
TRBV20-1	TRBJ2-1	.	once	CSPRDYNEQFF	TGCAGCCCAAGGGATTACAATGAGCAGTTCTTC
TRBV20-1	TRBJ1-2	TRBD1	.	CSASSQTGGSGYTF	TGCAGTGCAAGCAGCCAAACAGGGGGCAGTGGCTACACCTTC
TRBV5-1	TRBJ1-2	TRBD1	few	CASSLPTGGDGYTF	TGCGCCAGCAGCTTACCGACAGGGGGGGATGGCTACACCTTC
TRBV3-1	TRBJ2-5	.	.	CASSPTGIRQETQYF	TGTGCCAGCAGCCCGACGGGGATCCGGCAAGAGACCCAGTACTTC
TRBV2	TRBJ1-3	.	.	CASNGGTRSGNTIYF	TGTGCCAGCAATGGGGGAACTCGCTCTGGAAACACCATATATTTT
TRBV19	TRBJ1-1	TRBD1	few	CASSIIEQGVEEAFF	TGTGCCAGTAGCATTATTGAACAGGGGGTTGAGGAAGCTTTCTTT
TRBV7-8	TRBJ2-3	.	.	CASSLDAATQYF	TGTGCCAGCAGCTTAGACGCGGCTACGCAGTATTTT
TRBV3-1	TRBJ2-1	.	many	CASTHGRDVINEQFF	TGTGCCAGCACCCACGGTCGGGACGTTATAAATGAGCAGTTCTTC
TRBV4-3	TRBJ2-1	TRBD2	.	CASSQEVGRYNEQFF	TGCGCCAGCAGCCAAGAGGTCGGGAGGTACAATGAGCAGTTCTTC
TRBV3-1	TRBJ2-3	TRBD2	few	CASSKSGGSSTDTQYF	TGTGCCAGCAGCAAGAGTGGCGGGAGCAGCACAGATACGCAGTATTTT
TRBV6-5	TRBJ2-3	.	.	CASRDLTDTQYF	TGTGCCAGCAGGGACCTCACAGATACGCAGTATTTT
TRBV6-1	TRBJ2-1	TRBD1	few	CATLGYGQGARGSYNEQFF	TGTGCCACCCTCGGTTACGGACAGGGGGCGAGAGGCTCCTACAATGAGCAGTTCTTC
TRBV5-1	TRBJ1-1	TRBD1	few	CASSGGTGGNTFF	TGCGCCAGCAGCGGGGGGACAGGAGGTAACACTTTCTTT
TRBV3-1	TRBJ2-3	.	.	CASSQAGTRWNLFARNIHSF	TGTGCCAGCAGCCAAGCGGGGACACGGTGGAACCTCTTTGCGCGGAATATCCATTCGTTT
TRBV7-6	TRBJ2-1	.	few	CASSLAGPRTRPYNEQFF	TGTGCCAGCAGCTTAGCAGGCCCTCGAACGCGCCCCTACAATGAGCAGTTCTTC
TRBV5-1	TRBJ2-7	TRBD2	few	CASSLEASGVYEQYF	TGCGCCAGCAGCTTGGAGGCTAGCGGGGTGTACGAGCAGTACTTC
TRBV28	TRBJ2-1	.	.	CASSGGTLYGGNEQFF	TGTGCCAGCAGTGGGGGGACCCTTTACGGGGGCAATGAGCAGTTCTTC
TRBV20-1	TRBJ2-5	TRBD2	.	CSAKGSGGNQETQYF	TGCAGTGCTAAGGGGAGCGGGGGGAACCAAGAGACCCAGTACTTC
TRBV4-2	TRBJ2-1	.	few	CASSQRGYHNEQFF	TGTGCCAGCAGCCAGCGGGGCTATCACAATGAGCAGTTCTTC
TRBV15	TRBJ2-7	.	.	CATSRSTGLAYEQYF	TGTGCCACCAGCAGATCGACAGGACTGGCCTACGAGCAGTACTTC
TRBV7-8	TRBJ2-3	.	once	CACSSQGRTDTQYF	TGTGCCTGCAGCTCCCAGGGAAGGACAGATACGCAGTATTTT
TRBV24-1	TRBJ2-1	.	.	CATSDSLAWDNEQFF	TGTGCCACCAGTGATTCCCTAGCGTGGGACAATGAGCAGTTCTTC
TRBV4-1	TRBJ1-5	.	.	CASSQGFGINQPQHF	TGCGCCAGCAGCCAAGGATTCGGCATCAATCAGCCCCAGCATTTT
TRBV5-6	TRBJ2-5	.	many	CASSLSVETQYF	TGTGCCAGCAGCTTGTCGGTAGAGACCCAGTACTTC
TRBV12-3/TRBV12-4	TRBJ2-3	TRBD1	few	CASSLVRRRTGPLTDTQYF	TGTGCCAGCAGTTTAGTCCGGCGTAGGACAGGGCCTCTCACAGATACGCAGTATTTT
TRBV30	TRBJ2-7	TRBD2	.	CAWSAGLAGYEQYF	TGTGCCTGGAGTGCAGGACTAGCGGGATATGAGCAGTACTTC
TRBV7-9	TRBJ2-5	.	.	CASSSPGSYQETQYF	TGTGCCAGCAGCTCCCCGGGCAGCTACCAAGAGACCCAGTACTTC
TRBV20-1	TRBJ2-3	.	few	CSARERVSTDTQYF	TGCAGTGCTAGGGAGCGGGTTAGCACAGATACGCAGTATTTT
TRBV7-9	TRBJ1-6	TRBD1	.	CASSLKGQGASPLHF	TGTGCCAGCAGCTTAAAGGGACAGGGAGCATCACCCCTCCACTTT
TRBV7-6	TRBJ2-7	.	few	CASSNPPGEQYF	TGTGCCAGCAGCAACCCCCCCGGGGAGCAGTACTTC